These 25 T cell receptor beta chains came from one sample sequenced in a study of cytomegalovirus exposure and HLA in healthy donors. The study ran its PCR with 60 Vbeta and 13 Jbeta primers. TCRdb's table, derived via immunoSEQ multiplex PCR, lists solely in-frame clones and lacks some. This sample carries about 130,000 clones, 76% of them seen once, and the ten largest clones take around 3.1%. The sequenced sample was PBMCs. Every receptor here comes from a man aged 35-49 years in good health and CMV-seronegative.

This chain uses TRBV30 with TRBJ2-5; TRBD1 might be the D (5 bases). The CDR3 contains 15 residues. V shed 0 bases and J shed 5 bases, with 16 bases lying between them. Looked up from germline, CDR1 is GTSNPN and CDR2 is SVGIG (reference sequence). The CDR3 DNA reads as TGTGCCTGGAGTGTACTGTCAGGGAATGGCGAGACCCAGTACTTC. It codes for CAWSVLSGNGETQYF. The complete variable domain, with remaining parts taken from reference TRBV30 and TRBJ2-5, reads SQTIHQWPATLVQPVGSPLSLECTVEGTSNPNLYWYRQAAGRGLQLLFYSVGIGQISSEVPQNLSASRPQDRQFILSSKKLLLSDSGFYLCAWSVLSGNGETQYFGPGTRLLVL.

The V gene is TRBV28, the J gene TRBJ2-3, with TRBD1 identical over 10 bases. The germline V gene encodes CDR1 MDHEN and CDR2 SYDVKM. The ends lost 2 bases at V and 5 bases at J; junction bases unmatched: 7. This CDR3 is built from 16 residues. The CDR3 spells CASSLGGTGVLDTQYF. The CDR3, as DNA: TGTGCCAGCAGTTTAGGGGGGACAGGGGTTTTAGATACGCAGTATTTT.

This clone was picked up a small number of times. V gene TRBV6-6 combines with J gene TRBJ2-5; perhaps TRBD2 as D (5 bases). The length of the CDR3 is 14 residues. Germline V gene lookup returns CDR1 MNHNY and CDR2 SVGAGI (reference sequence). Trimming pared 10 bases from V and 1 base from J, leaving 16 bases between. In DNA, the CDR3 is TGTGCCACCAGACCCCCCAGCGGCCAAGAGACCCAGTACTTC. Its translation is CATRPPSGQETQYF.

The chain employs TRBV9 and TRBJ2-1; 10 bases map to TRBD2. Germline V gene lookup returns CDR1 SGDLS and CDR2 YYNGEE. CDR3 length equals 14 residues. The junction had 9 bases not matched to a gene; V was cut back by 6 bases and J by 9 bases. The DNA of the CDR3 is TGTGCCAGCACGGCTAGCGGGAGCGAAAGTGAGCAGTTCTTC. It translates to CASTASGSESEQFF.

The chain carries TRBV19 and TRBJ1-2; the D is unclear. This CDR3 comprises 14 residues. CDR1 is LNHDA, CDR2 SQIVND, per germline (reference sequence). V was trimmed by 3 bases and J by 2 bases, leaving 10 bases between them. The CDR3 spells CASSMWGVNYGYTF. The CDR3, as DNA: TGTGCCAGTAGTATGTGGGGAGTGAACTATGGCTACACCTTC.

The rearrangement joins TRBV27 to TRBJ1-6, with 8 bases identical to TRBD1. CDR3 length equals 13 residues. Germline lookup yields CDR1 MNHEY and CDR2 SMNVEV (reference sequence). V lost 7 bases, J lost 9 bases, and 5 bases stayed unmatched. CDR3 residues: CASTVQGGSPLHF. CDR3 nucleotides: TGTGCCAGCACAGTACAGGGGGGTTCACCCCTCCACTTT.

The sample holds a few counts of this clone. This chain connects TRBV6-1 to TRBJ2-1; perhaps TRBD1 as D (6 bases). V lost 10 bases and J lost 4, with 20 bases in between. Germline-derived CDR1 and CDR2 are MNHNS and SASEGT. The CDR3 length is 15 residues. The CDR3: CATGTSRRGYNEQFF. The CDR3, as DNA: TGTGCCACCGGGACCTCGCGTAGGGGGTACAATGAGCAGTTCTTC.

The chain joins TRBV7-2 to TRBJ2-7, with D perhaps matching TRBD2 (6 bases). The CDR3 runs 15 residues. Germline CDR1 and CDR2: SGHTA and FQGNSA. V lost 7 bases, J lost 0 bases, and 16 bases lay in between. The CDR3 nucleotides are TGTGCCAGCACCCCCGGGGCTAGCGCCTCCTACGAGCAGTACTTC. It is translated as CASTPGASASYEQYF.

The gene calls are TRBV6-6 and TRBJ2-2; 9 bases are shared with TRBD1. Unmatched junction bases numbered 1, after V lost 5 bases and J lost 0 bases. The germline V gene encodes CDR1 MNHNY and CDR2 SVGAGI (reference sequence). This CDR3 is 15 amino acids long. The CDR3 is CASSGTGPNTGELFF. In DNA, the CDR3 is TGTGCCAGCAGTGGGACAGGGCCGAACACCGGGGAGCTGTTTTTT.

The chain carries TRBV2 and TRBJ2-7, with TRBD1 identical over 8 bases. Per germline, CDR1 SNHLY and CDR2 FYNNEI. V was pared by 6 bases and J by 6 bases, with 4 bases of the junction left unmatched. The CDR3 consists of 12 residues. In DNA form, the CDR3 reads TGTGCCAGCAGCCAGGACAGGGTCGAGCAGTACTTC. It is translated as CASSQDRVEQYF.

Here the CDR3 reads CASSPTWDRGRDEQYF. CDR3 nucleotides: TGTGCCAGCAGCCCCACATGGGACAGGGGGCGGGACGAGCAGTACTTC. The V and J genes are TRBV5-6 and TRBJ2-7; 12 bases line up with TRBD1. V was pared by 4 bases and J by 5 bases, with 10 bases of the junction left unmatched. Germline values: CDR1 SGHDT, CDR2 YYEEEE. The length of the CDR3 is 16 residues.

This clone was detected only once. This chain joins TRBV5-1 and TRBJ2-7; tentatively, D is TRBD1 (6 bases). Trimming cost V 2 bases and J 1 base, with 19 bases left between them. This CDR3 region has 17 residues. CDR1 SGHRS and CDR2 YFSETQ come from the germline V gene. In DNA form, the CDR3 reads TGCGCCAGCAGCTTAATAGGACAGAGAATGGGTTCCTACGAGCAGTACTTC. The encoded protein is CASSLIGQRMGSYEQYF. The whole variable domain, filled in from reference TRBV5-1 and TRBJ2-7, reads KAGVTQTPRYLIKTRGQQVTLSCSPISGHRSVSWYQQTPGQGLQFLFEYFSETQRNKGNFPGRFSGRQFSNSRSEMNVSTLELGDSALYLCASSLIGQRMGSYEQYFGPGTRLTVT.

The V gene is TRBV6-6, the J gene TRBJ1-3; weak D call: TRBD1 (6 bases). The germline V gene encodes CDR1 MNHNY and CDR2 SVGAGI (reference sequence). V was trimmed by 1 base and J by 4 bases, leaving 11 bases between them. The CDR3 loop spans 15 amino acids. CDR3 amino acids: CASSYYGGLGNTIYF. The CDR3 DNA reads TGTGCCAGCAGTTACTACGGGGGGCTCGGAAACACCATATATTTT.

V is TRBV5-4 and J is TRBJ2-3; the D gene is possibly TRBD1 (5 bases). This CDR3 is built from 13 residues. CDR1 and CDR2 from the germline V gene are SGHNT and YYREEE (reference sequence). V was clipped by 0 bases and J by 3 bases, with 5 bases between them. CDR3 sequence reads: CASSLAGTDTQYF. The CDR3 DNA reads TGTGCCAGCAGCTTGGCAGGGACAGATACGCAGTATTTT.

The chain links TRBV30 to TRBJ2-3; the D gene is possibly TRBD2 (5 bases). Germline V lookup: CDR1 GTSNPN, CDR2 SVGIG (reference sequence). The V gene lost 0 bases and the J gene lost 4 bases, with 14 bases spanning the gap. The CDR3 extends over 15 amino acids. Here the CDR3 DNA reads TGTGCCTGGAGTGTGCCTACACTAGGTTCAGATACGCAGTATTTT. Amino acid sequence: CAWSVPTLGSDTQYF.

J is TRBJ2-7 and V is TRBV6-6; TRBD1 aligns across 7 bases. Germline V gene sequence: CDR1 MNHNY, CDR2 SVGAGI (reference sequence). The J segment lost 2 bases and the V segment lost 6 bases, leaving 10 bases of the junction unmatched. The CDR3 covers 15 residues. The DNA for the CDR3 is TGTGCCAGCAGCACCCAGGCAGGGGGAACCTACGAGCAGTACTTC. Encoded protein: CASSTQAGGTYEQYF.

The chain employs TRBV5-1 and TRBJ2-5; 14 bases line up with TRBD2. The ends lost 3 bases at V and 0 bases at J; junction bases unmatched: 1. Germline CDR1 SGHRS, CDR2 YFSETQ. There are 16 residues in the CDR3. In nucleotides, the CDR3 is TGCGCCAGCAGCTGGGGACTAGCGGGGGACCAAGAGACCCAGTACTTC. Translated, it gives CASSWGLAGDQETQYF.

V is TRBV11-2 and J is TRBJ1-1; 7 bases map to TRBD1. Trimming at V came to 5 bases and at J to 3 bases, leaving 9 bases not matched to a gene. The CDR3 consists of 15 residues. Germline lookup yields CDR1 SGHAT and CDR2 FQNNGV. In nucleotides, the CDR3 is TGTGCCAGCAGCCCTGGAGGGGGCCGGGACACTGAAGCTTTCTTT. It yields the protein CASSPGGGRDTEAFF.

This clone was seen a few times. The chain links TRBV28 to TRBJ2-5; weak D call: TRBD2 (6 bases). The CDR3 extends over 17 amino acids. The V gene's germline CDR1 is MDHEN and CDR2 SYDVKM. V was shortened by 3 bases and J by 7 bases, with 24 bases between the two germline ends. CDR3 sequence reads: CASSFPLASKGPVTQYF. The DNA for the CDR3 is TGTGCCAGCAGTTTCCCTCTAGCGTCGAAGGGGCCGGTGACCCAGTACTTC.

The rearrangement uses TRBV19 and TRBJ1-5; D uncertain. The CDR3 consists of 13 residues. Germline assignment: CDR1 LNHDA and CDR2 SQIVND (reference sequence). The V end was cut by 7 bases, the J end by 0 bases, with 7 bases between. DNA of the CDR3: TGTGCCAGTAAAAAATATAGCAATCAGCCCCAGCATTTT. Translating gives CASKKYSNQPQHF.

The chain carries TRBV18 and TRBJ2-5; TRBD1 matches 7 bases. Germline V gives CDR1 KGHSH, CDR2 LQKENI. Losses at the gene ends were 2 bases for V and 1 base for J; bases not matched to a gene: 1. This CDR3 contains 14 residues. The CDR3 region is CASSPNRGQETQYF. The CDR3 DNA is TGTGCCAGCTCACCAAACAGGGGCCAAGAGACCCAGTACTTC. The variable domain in full, with the rest retrieved from reference TRBV18 and TRBJ2-5, is NAGVMQNPRHLVRRRGQEARLRCSPMKGHSHVYWYRQLPEEGLKFMVYLQKENIIDESGMPKERFSAEFPKEGPSILRIQQVVRGDSAAYFCASSPNRGQETQYFGPGTRLLVL.

The chain links TRBV7-3 to TRBJ1-1, with D maybe TRBD1 (6 bases). The CDR3 is 13 amino acids. CDR1 is SGHTA, CDR2 FQGTGA, per germline. V lost 5 bases and J lost 2, with 9 bases in between. CDR3 loop: CASSKQGNTEAFF. The CDR3 DNA is TGTGCCAGCAGCAAACAGGGAAACACTGAAGCTTTCTTT.

The rearrangement joins TRBV7-3 to TRBJ2-5; D is possibly TRBD2 (6 bases). The germline gives CDR1 SGHTA, CDR2 FQGTGA. The CDR3 loop spans 14 amino acids. V was clipped by 1 base and J by 2 bases, with 8 bases between them. CDR3 loop: CASSLIGGQETQYF. The CDR3 DNA reads as TGTGCCAGCAGCTTAATCGGGGGTCAAGAGACCCAGTACTTC.

This clone was counted between two and nine times. V and J are TRBV4-3 and TRBJ2-6; D may be TRBD2 (5 bases). The germline CDR1 and CDR2 sequences are LGHNA and YSLEER. This CDR3 is 16 amino acids long. V lost 0 bases and J 1 base, leaving 7 bases between the germline ends. CDR3 residues: CASSQDRRSGANVLTF. The DNA of the CDR3 is TGCGCCAGCAGCCAAGATCGGAGGTCTGGGGCCAACGTCCTGACTTTC.

The gene calls are TRBV30 and TRBJ2-5; 8 nucleotides align to TRBD2. The V gene's germline CDR1 is GTSNPN and CDR2 SVGIG (reference sequence). The CDR3 contains 14 residues. V shed 3 bases, J shed 7 bases, and the junction held 10 bases outside the gene matches. In nucleotides, the CDR3 is TGTGCCTGGAGCGGTCCCGGGGGGGAGGGGACCCAGTACTTC. This codes for CAWSGPGGEGTQYF.